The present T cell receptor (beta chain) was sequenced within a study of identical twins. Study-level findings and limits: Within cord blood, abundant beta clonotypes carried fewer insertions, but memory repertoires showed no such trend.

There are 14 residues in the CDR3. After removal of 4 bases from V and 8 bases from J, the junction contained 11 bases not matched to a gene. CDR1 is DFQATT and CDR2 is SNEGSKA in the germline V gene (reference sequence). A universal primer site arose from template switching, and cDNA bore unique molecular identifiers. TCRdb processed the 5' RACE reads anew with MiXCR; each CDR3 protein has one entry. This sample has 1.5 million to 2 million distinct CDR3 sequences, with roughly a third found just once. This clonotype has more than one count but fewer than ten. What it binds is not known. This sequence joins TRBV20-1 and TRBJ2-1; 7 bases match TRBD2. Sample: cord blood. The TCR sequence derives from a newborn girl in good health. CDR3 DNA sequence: TGCAGTGCTAAACCCCTTGGGAGGGTCGATGAGCAGTTCTTC. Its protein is CSAKPLGRVDEQFF.